This T cell receptor (beta chain) was found in a study of immune evolution from preneoplasia to lung adenocarcinoma. Study-wide findings and caveats: KRAS-mutant nodules had the highest T cell clonality. Later-stage lesions seemingly showed higher T cell density and diversity than normal lung.

Trimming removed 4 bases from V and 1 base from J; junction bases left unmatched: 6. Per the germline V gene, CDR1 is GTSNPN and CDR2 is SVGIG (reference sequence). There are 14 residues in the CDR3. In this sample, this clone turned up once. Its antigen is unidentified. Only in-frame clones appear in the TCRdb table, and some are missing; sequencing was by immunoSEQ multiplex PCR. The repertoire holds thousands of clones, with around 83% as singletons. V and J are TRBV30 and TRBJ2-5; 7 nucleotides align to TRBD1. This TCR derives from a person aged 65-85 years with lung adenocarcinoma. Source material: FFPE minimally invasive lung adenocarcinoma tissue. This CDR3 is CAWNKGQPQETQYF. DNA of the CDR3: TGTGCCTGGAATAAGGGACAGCCCCAAGAGACCCAGTACTTC.